These 16 T cell receptor beta chains were sequenced from one sample in a study of cytomegalovirus exposure and HLA in healthy donors. PCR primers comprised 60 Vbeta and 13 Jbeta primers. TCRdb keeps only in-frame clones here, not all; method: immunoSEQ multiplex PCR. The table shows 180,000 or so clones, with about 88% occurring only once. Sample: PBMCs. These receptors all come from a woman aged 25 to 39 in good health and CMV-seronegative.

This chain uses TRBV7-2 with TRBJ2-7; 9 bases line up with TRBD1. This CDR3 region has 13 residues. V dropped 1 base and J dropped 9; count of bases not matched to a gene: 4. Germline V gives CDR1 SGHTA, CDR2 FQGNSA. The CDR3 is CASSLEGQGSQYF. CDR3 nucleotides: TGTGCCAGCAGCTTAGAGGGACAGGGATCGCAGTACTTC. The full variable domain, its missing parts supplied by reference TRBV7-2 and TRBJ2-7, is GAGVSQSPSNKVTEKGKDVELRCDPISGHTALYWYRQSLGQGLEFLIYFQGNSAPDKSGLPSDRFSAERTGGSVSTLTIQRTQQEDSAVYLCASSLEGQGSQYFGPGTRLTVT.

The chain joins TRBV6-5 to TRBJ2-1; 8 bases are a match to TRBD2. Per germline, CDR1 MNHEY and CDR2 SVGAGI. Losses at the gene ends were 6 bases for V and 9 bases for J; bases not matched to a gene: 10. This CDR3 comprises 14 residues. CDR3 sequence: CASSRTSRGGEQFF. The CDR3 region has the DNA TGTGCCAGCAGCCGGACTAGCAGGGGCGGTGAGCAGTTCTTC.

The rearrangement joins TRBV2 to TRBJ2-3, with TRBD2 identical over 12 bases. The V gene's germline CDR1 is SNHLY and CDR2 FYNNEI. V gave up 5 bases and J gave up 1 base; unmatched junction bases: 4. CDR3 length: 16 residues. The chain's CDR3 is CASSSRLAGGTDTQYF. The DNA of the CDR3 is TGTGCCAGCAGTTCGAGACTAGCGGGGGGCACAGATACGCAGTATTTT. The full variable domain, rest sourced from reference TRBV2 and TRBJ2-3, is EPEVTQTPSHQVTQMGQEVILRCVPISNHLYFYWYRQILGQKVEFLVSFYNNEISEKSEIFDDQFSVERPDGSNFTLKIRSTKLEDSAMYFCASSSRLAGGTDTQYFGPGTRLTVL.

The chain employs TRBV18 and TRBJ2-1, with D perhaps matching TRBD2 (6 bases). Germline values: CDR1 KGHSH, CDR2 LQKENI. The CDR3 sequence is 15 residues long. The V gene lost 2 bases and the J gene lost 3 bases, with 11 bases spanning the gap. CDR3 nucleotide sequence: TGTGCCAGCTCACCAACAACGGGAGACTACAATGAGCAGTTCTTC. Translating gives CASSPTTGDYNEQFF.

V usage is TRBV25-1 and J usage is TRBJ2-1; 7 bases are a match to TRBD2. The germline gives CDR1 MGHDK, CDR2 SYGVNS. CDR3 size: 15 residues. V lost 3 bases, J lost 3 bases, and 5 bases stayed unmatched. In nucleotides, the CDR3 is TGTGCCAGCAGTGACTCCCCGGGAGGCTACAATGAGCAGTTCTTC. It codes for CASSDSPGGYNEQFF.

This chain uses TRBV28 with TRBJ1-2; TRBD1 aligns across 8 bases. In germline, CDR1 is MDHEN, CDR2 SYDVKM. Trimming at V came to 6 bases and at J to 8 bases, leaving 5 bases not matched to a gene. This CDR3 spans 12 amino acids. CDR3 amino acids: CASSQQGGGYTF. The CDR3 coding sequence is TGTGCCAGCAGCCAACAGGGGGGAGGCTACACCTTC.

J is TRBJ1-2 and V is TRBV19; D unclear. Trimming took off 2 bases at V and 7 bases at J, with 11 bases between the two ends. The CDR3 loop spans 13 amino acids. Looked up from germline, CDR1 is LNHDA and CDR2 is SQIVND (reference sequence). This chain's CDR3 is CASSIREAPGYTF. The CDR3 DNA reads as TGTGCCAGTAGTATACGAGAGGCGCCTGGCTACACCTTC.

This chain joins TRBV6-6 and TRBJ2-1; maybe TRBD2 (5 bases). The CDR3 runs to 11 residues. V was cut by 4 bases and J by 9 bases, with 7 bases left in between. The germline CDR1 and CDR2 sequences are MNHNY and SVGAGI (reference sequence). CDR3 residues: CASSSGSEQFF. CDR3 in DNA: TGTGCCAGCAGTTCTGGGAGTGAGCAGTTCTTC.

This rearrangement joins TRBV6-5 to TRBJ2-7; a possible D gene is TRBD2 (5 bases). V lost 0 bases, J lost 7 bases, and 13 bases lay in between. The germline V gene encodes CDR1 MNHEY and CDR2 SVGAGI. This CDR3 comprises 14 residues. CDR3 nucleotide sequence: TGTGCCAGCAGTTACTCGAGACCTTCGGGAGAGCAGTACTTC. Translating it yields CASSYSRPSGEQYF.

The CDR3 DNA is TGTGCCTGGAGACCCCGGACTAGCGGATCCTACGAGCAGTACTTC. Its protein is CAWRPRTSGSYEQYF. This chain links TRBV30 with TRBJ2-7; 10 nucleotides align to TRBD2. Germline loops: CDR1 GTSNPN, CDR2 SVGIG (reference sequence). The CDR3 runs 15 residues. Germline trimming cut 3 bases from V and 1 base from J; bases unmatched to any gene: 6.

This sequence joins TRBV2 and TRBJ2-7; 10 bases are shared with TRBD1. The J segment lost 7 bases and the V segment lost 8 bases, leaving 20 bases of the junction unmatched. The germline CDR1 and CDR2 sequences are SNHLY and FYNNEI. The CDR3 sequence is 17 residues long. The CDR3: CASARSTGTGVYLEQYF. CDR3 DNA: TGTGCCAGCGCCCGGTCGACAGGGACAGGGGTGTACTTGGAGCAGTACTTC.

In its sample, this clone was seen a few times. The chain employs TRBV19 and TRBJ2-1; 9 nucleotides align to TRBD2. Germline values: CDR1 LNHDA, CDR2 SQIVND (reference sequence). The CDR3 consists of 15 residues. J gave up 6 bases and V 4 bases, and 7 bases lay outside the gene matches. CDR3 sequence reads: CASSKVAGAFNEQFF. The CDR3 DNA sequence: TGTGCCAGTAGTAAGGTAGCGGGAGCTTTCAATGAGCAGTTCTTC.

V usage is TRBV28 and J usage is TRBJ1-1, with no clear D. This CDR3 region has 15 residues. Trimming removed 3 bases at V and 7 bases at J, with 18 bases between. CDR1 and CDR2 from the germline V gene are MDHEN and SYDVKM. CDR3 DNA: TGTGCCAGCAGTTTTCCGGCCGTGGGGAGAGTTGAAGCTTTCTTT. Protein: CASSFPAVGRVEAFF.

The chain recombines TRBV15 with TRBJ2-1; D remains unclear. Germline CDR1 LNHNV, CDR2 YYDKDF (reference sequence). Between the trimmed V and J ends, which lost 0 bases and 4 bases, there was a span of 7 bases. CDR3 length: 14 amino acids. In nucleotides, the CDR3 is TGTGCCACCAGCAGAGATTACAGTTACAATGAGCAGTTCTTC. Residues: CATSRDYSYNEQFF.

J is TRBJ2-7 and V is TRBV7-9; D gene ambiguous. Per the germline V gene, CDR1 is SEHNR and CDR2 is FQNEAQ (reference sequence). With 5 bases removed from V and 0 bases from J, the gap between germline ends came to 11 bases. The CDR3 consists of 14 residues. CDR3 nucleotide sequence: TGTGCCAGCAGCCCCCCCCGGAGCTCCTACGAGCAGTACTTC. Encoded protein: CASSPPRSSYEQYF.

The rearrangement uses TRBV5-3 and TRBJ2-7; D ambiguous. TRBV5-3 is designated an ORF whose function remains uncertain. Trimming took 4 bases from V and 6 from J, leaving 17 bases between them. CDR3 length: 14 amino acids. CDR3 bases: TGTGCCAGAAGCCGAGGCCCTCGCCGGCTCGAGCAGTACTTC. Translated: CARSRGPRRLEQYF.